Listed below are T cell receptor beta chains from one sample, sequenced in a study of regulatory T cells in long-lasting Graves disease. TCRdb redid the calling of the multiplex PCR reads with MiXCR, one entry per CDR3 protein. The data contain 240,000 or so distinct CDR3 sequences, over 20% of them singletons. The input for sequencing was peripheral blood mononuclear cells (PBMCs), taken at new diagnosis, from a patient treated with antithyroid drugs. The receptors were gathered from a female donor with Graves disease. Both conserved end residues are part of each CDR3. A D gene is named only where the DNA matches it firmly. Part of the rows lack a size; the others show once, few, many or a class for expanded clones.

TRBV11-2	many	TRBJ2-3	NA	TGTGCCAGCAGCTTAGGTCCGGGGAGCGCAGATACGCAGTATTTT	CASSLGPGSADTQYF
TRBV6-2/TRBV6-3	many	TRBJ1-5	NA	TGTGCCAGCAGTTACGACTGGGGGCCGTATAGCAATCAGCCCCAGCATTTT	CASSYDWGPYSNQPQHF
TRBV5-4	many	TRBJ2-7	TRBD2	TGTGCCAGCAGCTTGCGCGGGGGTGGAGGGGAGCAGTACTTC	CASSLRGGGGEQYF
TRBV2	many	TRBJ2-2	NA	TGTGCCAGCAGGCAAAGGACCAACACCGGGGAGCTGTTTTTT	CASRQRTNTGELFF
TRBV20-1	NA	TRBJ2-2	TRBD2	TGCAGTGCTAGACCTACTAGCGGGAGGAACACCGGGGAGCTGTTTTTT	CSARPTSGRNTGELFF
TRBV5-6	many	TRBJ1-5	NA	TGTGCCAGCAGCTTGAGGGTCACCCATAGCAATCAGCCCCAGCATTTT	CASSLRVTHSNQPQHF
TRBV7-2	many	TRBJ2-5	NA	TGTGCCAGCAGCTTTTCTAGCGACCAAGAGACCCAGTACTTC	CASSFSSDQETQYF
TRBV3-1	many	TRBJ2-3	TRBD2	TGTGCCAGCAGCCAAGATTCGACTAGCGGAGGCACAGATACGCAGTATTTT	CASSQDSTSGGTDTQYF
TRBV20-1	many	TRBJ2-1	NA	TGCAGTGCTAGAGGTCAAAATGAGCAGTTCTTC	CSARGQNEQFF
TRBV6-1	many	TRBJ1-5	NA	TGTGCCAGCAGGCTTACGAGCAATCAGCCCCAGCATTTT	CASRLTSNQPQHF
TRBV4-2	many	TRBJ1-6	NA	TGTGCCAGCAGCCAAGCGGCCAGGGTTCGGGATTCACCCCTCCACTTT	CASSQAARVRDSPLHF
TRBV7-2	many	TRBJ1-2	NA	TGTGCCAGCAGCTTAAGACACTGGGGCTACACCTTC	CASSLRHWGYTF
TRBV20-1	few	TRBJ1-5	NA	TGCAGTGCTGCCCGGGGGGGGAATCAGCCCCAGCATTTT	CSAARGGNQPQHF
TRBV20-1	many	TRBJ2-7	TRBD1	TGCAGTGCTTACGACAGGGTGACTTACGAGCAGTACTTC	CSAYDRVTYEQYF
TRBV4-1	NA	TRBJ2-1	NA	TGCGCCAGCAGCCAAGATAGACTAGTCTATGAGCAGTTCTTC	CASSQDRLVYEQFF
TRBV13	NA	TRBJ1-3	TRBD1	TGTGCCAGCAGCAACAGACAGGGGGCGACTTTCCTTTCTGGAAACACCATATATTTT	CASSNRQGATFLSGNTIYF
TRBV5-5	many	TRBJ2-2	TRBD1	TGTGCCAGCAGCTTTAGGACAGGGTTTGTCGGGGAGCTGTTTTTT	CASSFRTGFVGELFF
TRBV7-2	many	TRBJ2-2	TRBD2	TGTGCCAGCAGTCGAGGAGGATCTAGCGGGAGGCGGGCCGGGGAGCTGTTTTTT	CASSRGGSSGRRAGELFF
TRBV5-1	many	TRBJ2-1	NA	TGCGCCAGCAGCTCCGCGGGAAGGGACAATGAGCAGTTCTTC	CASSSAGRDNEQFF
TRBV11-3	many	TRBJ1-3	NA	TGTGCCAGCAGCAGAGGAAACACCATATATTTT	CASSRGNTIYF
TRBV15	few	TRBJ2-1	NA	TGTGCCACCAGCAGAGTTTGGGGCCCTAGCTCCTACAATGAGCAGTTCTTC	CATSRVWGPSSYNEQFF
TRBV11-2	many	TRBJ2-5	NA	TGTGCCAGCAGCTTAGACAGGGCTCCTGCTCACCAGTACTTC	CASSLDRAPAHQYF
TRBV10-1	NA	TRBJ2-1	NA	TGCGCCAGCAGTGAGACCAAGCAGAAAAACAATGAGCAGTTCTTC	CASSETKQKNNEQFF
TRBV6-1	many	TRBJ1-1	NA	TGTGCCAGCAGCCAGGGAGGGTTGATCACTGAAGCTTTCTTT	CASSQGGLITEAFF
TRBV28	NA	TRBJ2-2	NA	TGTGCCAGCAGTTTATCGCTCCTGACAGCGAACACCGGGGAGCTGTTTTTT	CASSLSLLTANTGELFF
TRBV29-1	few	TRBJ2-7	NA	TGCAGCGTTGCCCTCAGGGGTCGGTACGAGCAGTACTTC	CSVALRGRYEQYF
TRBV7-6	many	TRBJ2-1	TRBD2	TGTGCCAGCAGCCCGCAAGCGGGAGGGTCTGAGCAGTTCTTC	CASSPQAGGSEQFF
TRBV30	NA	TRBJ2-7	NA	TGTGCCTCCAGAGTTGGGGCCTACGAGCAGTACTTC	CASRVGAYEQYF
TRBV15	NA	TRBJ2-1	NA	TGTGCCACCAGCAGCAGGAGCAATGAGCAGTTCTTC	CATSSRSNEQFF
TRBV10-3	many	TRBJ1-1	TRBD1	TGTGCCATCAGAGTTGTCGGAGGGGGCGAAGCTTTCTTT	CAIRVVGGGEAFF
TRBV28	many	TRBJ2-1	NA	TGTGCCAGCAGTTTCCCACAGATCTACAATGAGCAGTTCTTC	CASSFPQIYNEQFF
TRBV28	many	TRBJ2-1	NA	TGTGCCAGCAGTTTGGGGACCAGCAACTACAATGAGCAGTTCTTC	CASSLGTSNYNEQFF
TRBV28	many	TRBJ1-2	NA	TGTGCCAGCAAGTCCCCCCAGAGAACAGCTAACTATGGCTACACCTTC	CASKSPQRTANYGYTF
TRBV4-1	NA	TRBJ2-2	TRBD1	TGCGCCAGCAGCCAATTGGGACAGGGCGCCGGGGAGCTGTTTTTT	CASSQLGQGAGELFF
TRBV19	NA	TRBJ2-2	TRBD2	TGTGCCAGTAGACTACTTAGCGGGAGAAGGGTTAACGGGGAGCTGTTTTTT	CASRLLSGRRVNGELFF
TRBV7-9	NA	TRBJ1-2	NA	TGTGCCAGCAGCCCCCTGGGGGACGCACGGTATGGCTACACCTTC	CASSPLGDARYGYTF
TRBV3-1	many	TRBJ2-5	NA	TGTGCCAGCAGCCAAGCCGGGAGACAGGGAAAAGGACAGACCCAGTACTTC	CASSQAGRQGKGQTQYF
TRBV12-5	few	TRBJ1-2	NA	TGTGCTAGTGGTTTGGTTAGGCAGGGAATGGGCTACACCTTC	CASGLVRQGMGYTF
TRBV15	NA	TRBJ1-5	NA	TGTGCCACCAGCAGGGGAATCGGGCAGGGAGGGCAGCCCCAGCATTTT	CATSRGIGQGGQPQHF
TRBV7-2	many	TRBJ2-3	TRBD2	TGTGCCAGCAGCTTGCGGGGGGGCACAGATACGCAGTATTTT	CASSLRGGTDTQYF
TRBV6-1	NA	TRBJ1-2	NA	TGTGCCACCTCAGGGGCCCTAATAGATGGCTACACCTTC	CATSGALIDGYTF
TRBV7-2	many	TRBJ2-1	NA	TGTGCCAGCAGCTCCTCTAGACAGACAACGCATGAGCAGTTCTTC	CASSSSRQTTHEQFF
TRBV29-1	NA	TRBJ1-4	NA	TGCAGCGTCATTTTGGACACTAATGAAAAACTGTTTTTT	CSVILDTNEKLFF
TRBV29-1	NA	TRBJ1-1	TRBD1	TGCAGCGTTCAGACAGGGAGGGACACTGAAGCTTTCTTT	CSVQTGRDTEAFF
TRBV5-5	few	TRBJ1-3	NA	TGTGCCAGCAGTCCGGTCGGGGGGCCTGGAAACACCATATATTTT	CASSPVGGPGNTIYF